These 30 T cell receptor beta chains came from one sample sequenced in a study of regulatory T cells in long-lasting Graves disease. TCR beta libraries were built with iRepertoire HTBI primers and Arm-PCR of CDR3 regions. TCRdb used MiXCR to reprocess the multiplex PCR reads, holding one entry per CDR3 protein. The repertoire holds approximately 400,000 distinct CDR3 sequences, with about 23% as singletons. Time point specified: persistent/refractory GD, antithyroid drugs over 5 years with positive TRAb. After RNA was extracted from PBMCs, the TCR library was made from it. The starting material was peripheral blood mononuclear cells (PBMCs), obtained when the disease was refractory, from a patient treated with antithyroid drugs. The receptors were gathered from a woman between 40 and 50 years old with Graves disease.

This clonotype was detected ten times or more. The rearrangement uses TRBV6-1 and TRBJ1-1; TRBD1 matches at 7 bases. J was trimmed by 0 bases and V by 7 bases; bases with no gene match: 2. This CDR3 spans 13 amino acids. Germline V gene data show CDR1 as MNHNS and CDR2 as SASEGT. The chain's CDR3 is CASKTGMNTEAFF. CDR3 in DNA: TGTGCCAGCAAGACAGGGATGAACACTGAAGCTTTCTTT.

This clonotype was counted between two and nine times. This chain joins TRBV27 and TRBJ2-7; the D gene could be TRBD1 or TRBD2 (5 bases each). Germline V lookup: CDR1 MNHEY, CDR2 SMNVEV (reference sequence). CDR3 size: 13 residues. The germline V and J ends were trimmed by 8 bases and 4 bases, with 15 bases remaining between them. CDR3 DNA: TGTGCCAGCCGGGACGGGATACTTTACGAGCAGTACTTC. It specifies CASRDGILYEQYF.

This clonotype was counted many times. The chain links TRBV11-2 to TRBJ1-1; no firm D call. Germline V lookup: CDR1 SGHAT, CDR2 FQNNGV. The CDR3 sequence is 14 residues long. The germline V and J ends were trimmed by 7 bases and 4 bases, with 16 bases remaining between them. The CDR3 sequence is CASTPVGFGTEAFF. CDR3 bases: TGTGCCAGCACCCCAGTGGGGTTTGGCACTGAAGCTTTCTTT.

This clonotype was found a few times. The V call is TRBV19, the J call TRBJ1-5; 7 bases map to TRBD1. The CDR3 loop spans 17 amino acids. J gave up 1 base and V 4 bases, and 10 bases lay outside the gene matches. In germline, CDR1 is LNHDA, CDR2 SQIVND (reference sequence). The CDR3 coding sequence is TGTGCCAGTAGTAGCCCCTGGACAGGAGGGAGCAATCAGCCCCAGCATTTT. Its translation: CASSSPWTGGSNQPQHF. The full variable domain, in which reference TRBV19 and TRBJ1-5 provide the parts outside the CDR3, is DGGITQSPKYLFRKEGQNVTLSCEQNLNHDAMYWYRQDPGQGLRLIYYSQIVNDFQKGDIAEGYSVSREKKESFPLTVTSAQKNPTAFYLCASSSPWTGGSNQPQHFGDGTRLSIL.

This sequence joins TRBV28 and TRBJ2-3, with D possibly TRBD1 on 6 matching bases. The CDR3 has 17 amino acids. The germline V and J ends were trimmed by 5 bases and 2 bases, with 20 bases remaining between them. The germline V gene encodes CDR1 MDHEN and CDR2 SYDVKM. In nucleotides, the CDR3 is TGTGCCAGCAGTCCCTCCCGCCAGGGGATCTTCACAGATACGCAGTATTTT. Translation gives CASSPSRQGIFTDTQYF.

The CDR3 reads CASNLRGSGGNQPQHF. CDR3 sequence (DNA): TGTGCCAGTAACCTAAGGGGGTCAGGGGGTAATCAGCCCCAGCATTTT. The chain couples TRBV19 to TRBJ1-5; 7 bases agree with TRBD1. CDR3 length: 16 amino acids. Germline CDR1 reads LNHDA; CDR2 reads SQIVND (reference sequence). V shed 7 bases and J 4 bases; nucleotides not matched to a gene: 13.

In this sample, this clonotype turned up many times. The chain employs TRBV2 and TRBJ2-7; D possibly matches TRBD1 or TRBD2 (5 bases each). Germline CDR1 is SNHLY and CDR2 is FYNNEI. The CDR3 extends over 13 amino acids. V lost 8 bases and J 6 bases, leaving 17 bases between the germline ends. CDR3 sequence reads: CASAGTRVREQYF. CDR3 nucleotides: TGTGCCAGCGCAGGGACGAGAGTACGCGAGCAGTACTTC.

This sequence joins TRBV6-1 and TRBJ2-1; D is unresolved. V was shortened by 5 bases and J by 1 base, with 21 bases between the two germline ends. Germline assignment: CDR1 MNHNS and CDR2 SASEGT. CDR3 length: 18 residues. CDR3 in DNA: TGTGCCAGCAGTCACCCCATAGTCGCGGAACCTTCCTACAATGAGCAGTTCTTC. Protein: CASSHPIVAEPSYNEQFF.

This clonotype was detected only a few times. The genes are TRBV7-8 and TRBJ2-5, with a weak D call TRBD1 (5 bases). Trimming cost V 1 base and J 0 bases, with 12 bases left between them. The CDR3 length is 16 residues. Germline V gene sequence: CDR1 SGHVS, CDR2 FQNEAQ. The CDR3 DNA is TGTGCCAGCAGCTTAGTAGCAGGGTTGAACCAAGAGACCCAGTACTTC. It codes for CASSLVAGLNQETQYF.

This clonotype appeared a few times. V and J are TRBV27 and TRBJ2-7, with D uncertain. The CDR3 has 12 residues. CDR1 is MNHEY and CDR2 is SMNVEV in the germline V gene (reference sequence). Trimming cost V 7 bases and J 1 base, with 8 bases left between them. The DNA for the CDR3 is TGTGCCAGCACCTCGATGTCCTACGAGCAGTACTTC. Translating it yields CASTSMSYEQYF.

The gene calls are TRBV7-6 and TRBJ1-3; perhaps TRBD1 as D (6 bases). With 4 bases removed from V and 0 bases from J, the gap between germline ends came to 13 bases. Germline CDR1 SGHVS, CDR2 FNYEAQ. The CDR3 runs to 16 residues. CDR3 bases: TGTGCCAGCAGCTCCGGGACACTCAGCTCTGGAAACACCATATATTTT. This codes for CASSSGTLSSGNTIYF.

This clonotype was recorded many times. The rearrangement uses TRBV29-1 and TRBJ1-1; 8 positions match TRBD1. V shed 4 bases, J shed 6 bases, and the junction held 4 bases outside the gene matches. The CDR3 is made up of 12 amino acids. Germline V gene lookup returns CDR1 SQVTM and CDR2 ANQGSEA. CDR3 nucleotides: TGCAGCGTTGGACAGGGGATTGCTGAAGCTTTCTTT. It translates to CSVGQGIAEAFF.

The table lists this clonotype with many counts. The chain couples TRBV20-1 to TRBJ2-5; D tentatively fits TRBD1 or TRBD2 (6 bases each). Germline V gene sequence: CDR1 DFQATT, CDR2 SNEGSKA (reference sequence). The CDR3 covers 14 residues. Trimming removed 5 bases from V and 5 bases from J, with 18 bases in between. CDR3 sequence reads: CSAETLGGLETQYF. The CDR3, as DNA: TGCAGTGCTGAAACTTTGGGGGGCTTGGAGACCCAGTACTTC.

The CDR3 loop reads CASRAGRVYEQYF. The CDR3 region has the DNA TGTGCCAGCAGGGCGGGCAGGGTCTACGAGCAGTACTTC. The chain recombines TRBV6-1 with TRBJ2-7; D assignment may be TRBD1 or TRBD2 (5 bases each). The CDR3 runs 13 residues. Germline values: CDR1 MNHNS, CDR2 SASEGT. Trimming cost V 6 bases and J 3 bases, with 12 bases left between them.

This clonotype was seen at least ten times. CDR3 coding DNA: TGTGCCAGCAGTGCTATGCCAGGTTATGGCTACACCTTC. It encodes CASSAMPGYGYTF. The J gene is TRBJ1-2, the V gene TRBV2; D gene uncertain. Germline V CDR1 and CDR2: SNHLY, FYNNEI. V lost 4 bases to trimming and J lost 5 bases, with 11 bases between them. The CDR3 is made up of 13 amino acids.

This clonotype was counted a few times. The J gene is TRBJ2-7, the V gene TRBV7-9; D is uncertain. CDR1 and CDR2 from the germline V gene are SEHNR and FQNEAQ (reference sequence). Trimming removed 6 bases at V and 7 bases at J, with 13 bases between. The CDR3 totals 12 residues. The CDR3 loop is CASRLLEREQYF. Written as DNA, the CDR3 is TGTGCCAGCAGACTATTGGAGCGTGAGCAGTACTTC.

The gene calls are TRBV28 and TRBJ1-2; D possibly corresponds to TRBD1 (6 bases). This CDR3 has 13 residues. The V gene's germline CDR1 is MDHEN and CDR2 SYDVKM. V shed 4 bases and J shed 4 bases, with 10 bases lying between them. The chain's CDR3 is CASSSQGTYGYTF. CDR3 in DNA: TGTGCCAGCAGTTCCCAGGGGACCTATGGCTACACCTTC.

This clonotype appeared many times. The chain employs TRBV27 and TRBJ1-2, with TRBD1 matching over 9 bases. Per germline, CDR1 MNHEY and CDR2 SMNVEV (reference sequence). CDR3 length equals 13 residues. V shed 6 bases and J 8 bases; nucleotides not matched to a gene: 7. The CDR3 loop is CASSDRGLAGYTF. Here the CDR3 DNA reads TGTGCCAGCAGCGACAGGGGGTTGGCAGGCTACACCTTC.

This rearrangement joins TRBV9 to TRBJ1-1; TRBD1 agrees at 7 bases. The CDR3 has 16 amino acids. Germline trimming cut 0 bases from V and 0 bases from J; bases unmatched to any gene: 5. The germline CDR1 and CDR2 sequences are SGDLS and YYNGEE. CDR3 DNA sequence: TGTGCCAGCAGCGTAGGGGGACAGATCTTGAACACTGAAGCTTTCTTT. The encoded protein is CASSVGGQILNTEAFF. Based on the CDR3 plus reference TRBV9 and TRBJ1-1, the full variable domain is DSGVTQTPKHLITATGQRVTLRCSPRSGDLSVYWYQQSLDQGLQFLIQYYNGEERAKGNILERFSAQQFPDLHSELNLSSLELGDSALYFCASSVGGQILNTEAFFGQGTRLTVV.

This clonotype appeared a few times. V gene TRBV15 combines with J gene TRBJ1-3; unclear D gene. Per the germline V gene, CDR1 is LNHNV and CDR2 is YYDKDF (reference sequence). CDR3 length: 13 residues. V lost 6 bases and J 4 bases, leaving 10 bases between the germline ends. The chain's CDR3 is CATRVVGGNTIYF. The DNA for the CDR3 is TGTGCCACCAGGGTCGTGGGCGGAAACACCATATATTTT.

This clonotype showed up many times. The rearrangement joins TRBV6-2 or TRBV6-3 to TRBJ1-1; D is possibly TRBD1 (6 bases). The CDR3 runs to 13 residues. V was clipped by 0 bases and J by 10 bases, with 12 bases between them. Germline-derived CDR1 and CDR2 are MNHEY and SVGEGT. The CDR3 coding sequence is TGTGCCAGCAGTTACTCCGGGGGGCGTTTAGCTTTCTTT. It codes for CASSYSGGRLAFF.

This clonotype has only one observation. Given a much more abundant clone one base away, this may be a read error. The CDR3 does not close with the conserved phenylalanine or tryptophan, likely indicating a read error. The V gene is TRBV20-1, the J gene TRBJ1-5; D remains ambiguous. The CDR3 is made up of 14 amino acids. Germline V gene data show CDR1 as DFQATT and CDR2 as SNEGSKA (reference sequence). V dropped 3 bases and J dropped 7 bases, with 16 bases sitting between them. The CDR3 is CSASKVPVGQPQHS. In DNA form, the CDR3 reads TGCAGTGCTAGCAAGGTCCCGGTCGGGCAGCCCCAGCATTCT.

This clonotype was seen many times. The chain employs TRBV28 and TRBJ1-1; unclear D gene. The ends were cut back, 6 bases at V and 1 base at J, with 9 bases in the middle. The CDR3 consists of 13 residues. CDR1 is MDHEN and CDR2 is SYDVKM in the germline V gene. The DNA for the CDR3 is TGTGCCAGCAGCCAAGTACCGAACACTGAAGCTTTCTTT. It translates to CASSQVPNTEAFF.

This clonotype occurred many times. The rearrangement joins TRBV29-1 to TRBJ1-2; D unclear. This CDR3 is 12 amino acids long. The germline V gene has CDR1 SQVTM and CDR2 ANQGSEA. V was clipped by 3 bases and J by 6 bases, with 11 bases between them. CDR3 region: CSVDKGKNGYTF. The CDR3 DNA follows: TGCAGCGTTGACAAAGGGAAGAATGGCTACACCTTC.

This clonotype came up a few times. The chain is built from TRBV9 and TRBJ2-7; D unresolved. The CDR3 is 14 residues long. Germline-derived CDR1 and CDR2 are SGDLS and YYNGEE. The V and J ends lost 0 bases and 0 bases respectively, with 7 bases between them. The CDR3 sequence: CASSVAYSSYEQYF. The CDR3, as DNA: TGTGCCAGCAGCGTAGCGTATAGCTCCTACGAGCAGTACTTC.

At least ten counts were recorded for this clonotype. The DNA of the CDR3 is TGTGCCAGCCACTCCGGAGCTAGCGGATACTACGAGCAGTACTTC. Its translation: CASHSGASGYYEQYF. V usage is TRBV28 and J usage is TRBJ2-7; 7 nucleotides align to TRBD2. From germline, CDR1 is MDHEN and CDR2 SYDVKM. Trimming took 8 bases from V and 3 from J; bases not matched to a gene: 13. This CDR3 has 15 amino acids.

This clonotype was observed a few times. The chain is built from TRBV6-1 and TRBJ1-6, with TRBD1 identical over 8 bases. This CDR3 contains 16 residues. Germline-derived CDR1 and CDR2 are MNHNS and SASEGT. V dropped 5 bases and J dropped 8; count of bases not matched to a gene: 11. The CDR3 sequence: CASSPPHRGRDSPLHF. CDR3 DNA sequence: TGTGCCAGCAGTCCCCCCCACAGGGGGAGGGATTCACCCCTCCACTTT.

This clonotype was counted a few times. The chain links TRBV6-5 to TRBJ1-2, with 7 nucleotides matching TRBD1. The V gene end was trimmed by 2 bases and the J gene end by 8 bases; junction bases not matched to a gene: 5. The CDR3 totals 13 residues. CDR1 and CDR2 from the germline V gene are MNHEY and SVGAGI. In DNA form, the CDR3 reads TGTGCCAGCAGTTACGGGACAGCGAGCGGCTACACCTTC. Protein: CASSYGTASGYTF.

This clonotype appeared many times. V is TRBV28 and J is TRBJ1-4, with no clear D. There are 14 residues in the CDR3. Trimming removed 2 bases from V and 10 bases from J, with 14 bases in between. CDR1 is MDHEN and CDR2 is SYDVKM in the germline V gene. CDR3 sequence (DNA): TGTGCCAGCAGTTTAGCTAGACGACAAGGAAAACTGTTTTTT. Translation gives CASSLARRQGKLFF.

The rearrangement joins TRBV7-8 to TRBJ2-1, with TRBD2 identical over 8 bases. The V gene's germline CDR1 is SGHVS and CDR2 FQNEAQ. V was clipped by 1 base and J by 4 bases; unmatched bases: 3. The length of the CDR3 is 15 residues. CDR3 bases: TGTGCCAGCAGCTTAGGCGGGAGGTTTTACAATGAGCAGTTCTTC. This encodes CASSLGGRFYNEQFF.